This T cell receptor (beta chain) was captured in a study of cytotoxic CD8 clonotypes in ibrutinib-treated CLL. Study-wide context: Response material was collected after a median around 12 months of treatment, range 6 to 36. Points from the study as a whole: Contraction or stability on treatment was seen for public clonotypes, which were uncommon. Rising at ibrutinib response, clonality subsequently fell back toward baseline at progression.

As concerns this clone: What it binds is unknown.

Measured with immunoSEQ multiplex PCR; TCRdb has only the in-frame clones, and not every one. The profile shows around 97,000 clones, roughly 80% of them singletons. Trimming shortened V by 8 bases and J by 0 bases, and 15 bases separated the two germline ends. The CDR3 runs to 14 residues. Germline lookup yields CDR1 SQVTM and CDR2 ANQGSEA. Sequencing used PBMCs, obtained after 12 months of ibrutinib treatment. J is TRBJ2-3 and V is TRBV29-1; the D is unclear. The source of this sequence is a human donor with chronic lymphocytic leukemia. CDR3 sequence reads: CSLRRRRSTDTQYF. The CDR3 DNA is TGCAGCCTCCGGCGGCGGCGAAGCACAGATACGCAGTATTTT.